Described below is a single T cell receptor beta chain sequence and its context. This sample stems from a study of technical replicates of blood from a few donors. Profiling relied on immunoSEQ multiplex PCR, and the TCRdb table lists in-frame clones only, not all of them. The data contain just over 70,000 clones, 90% to 95% of them singletons. CDR3 length equals 14 residues. The germline CDR1 and CDR2 sequences are SGHTA and FQGNSA. V lost 5 bases to trimming and J lost 7 bases, with 15 bases between them. Sequenced input: T cells isolated from PBMCs. This clonotype was obtained from a human donor in good health. The V and J genes are TRBV7-2 and TRBJ2-1; D not certain. CDR3: CASSPSTAVNEQFF. In DNA, the CDR3 is TGTGCCAGCAGCCCCAGTACAGCCGTGAATGAGCAGTTCTTC.